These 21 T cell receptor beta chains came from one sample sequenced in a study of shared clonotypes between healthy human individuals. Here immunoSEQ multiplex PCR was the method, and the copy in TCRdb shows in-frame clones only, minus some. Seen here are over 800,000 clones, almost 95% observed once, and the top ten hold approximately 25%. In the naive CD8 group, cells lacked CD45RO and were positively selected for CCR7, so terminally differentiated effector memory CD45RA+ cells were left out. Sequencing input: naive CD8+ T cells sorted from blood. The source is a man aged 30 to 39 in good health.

The CDR3 DNA is TGTGCCAGCAGCTTTCTCTACGATTCTAAAGAGACCCAGTACTTC. This codes for CASSFLYDSKETQYF. This chain uses TRBV7-8 with TRBJ2-5; D gene ambiguous. Germline V lookup: CDR1 SGHVS, CDR2 FQNEAQ. V dropped 3 bases and J dropped 3 bases, with 14 bases sitting between them. The CDR3 consists of 15 residues.

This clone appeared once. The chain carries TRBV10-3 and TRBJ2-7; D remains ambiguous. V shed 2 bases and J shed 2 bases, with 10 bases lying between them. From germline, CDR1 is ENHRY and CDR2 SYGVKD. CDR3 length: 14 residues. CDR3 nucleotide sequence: TGTGCCATCAGTGAGATCCCTAGAGCCTACGAGCAGTACTTC. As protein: CAISEIPRAYEQYF.

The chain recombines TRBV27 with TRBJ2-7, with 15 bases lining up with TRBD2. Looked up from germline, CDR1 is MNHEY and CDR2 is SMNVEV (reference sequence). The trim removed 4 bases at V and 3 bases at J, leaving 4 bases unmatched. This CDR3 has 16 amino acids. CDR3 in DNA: TGTGCCAGCAGTTCGGGACTAGCGGGAGGCCTCTACGAGCAGTACTTC. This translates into CASSSGLAGGLYEQYF.

The CDR3 loop is CASSSDRANQPQHF. CDR3 bases: TGTGCCAGCAGCTCCGACAGGGCCAATCAGCCCCAGCATTTT. V is TRBV6-6 and J is TRBJ1-5, with 7 bases matching TRBD1. Losses at the gene ends were 6 bases for V and 3 bases for J; bases not matched to a gene: 5. The germline V gene has CDR1 MNHNY and CDR2 SVGAGI (reference sequence). This CDR3 is built from 14 residues.

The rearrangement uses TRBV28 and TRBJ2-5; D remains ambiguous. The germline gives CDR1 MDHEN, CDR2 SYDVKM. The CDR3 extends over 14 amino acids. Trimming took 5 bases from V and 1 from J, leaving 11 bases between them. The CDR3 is CASSPSGVQETQYF. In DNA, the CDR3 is TGTGCCAGCAGTCCCTCAGGTGTCCAAGAGACCCAGTACTTC.

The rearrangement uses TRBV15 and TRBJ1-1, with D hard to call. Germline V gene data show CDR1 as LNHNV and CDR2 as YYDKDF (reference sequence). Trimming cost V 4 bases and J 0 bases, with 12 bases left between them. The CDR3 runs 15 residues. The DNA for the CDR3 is TGTGCCACCAGCAAAGTGACGGAGATGAACACTGAAGCTTTCTTT. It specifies CATSKVTEMNTEAFF.

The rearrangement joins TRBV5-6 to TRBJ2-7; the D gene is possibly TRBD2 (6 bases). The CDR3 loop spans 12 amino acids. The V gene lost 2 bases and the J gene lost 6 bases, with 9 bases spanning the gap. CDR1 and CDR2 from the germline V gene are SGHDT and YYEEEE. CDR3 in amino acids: CASSFGGAEQYF. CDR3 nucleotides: TGTGCCAGCAGCTTTGGAGGGGCCGAGCAGTACTTC.

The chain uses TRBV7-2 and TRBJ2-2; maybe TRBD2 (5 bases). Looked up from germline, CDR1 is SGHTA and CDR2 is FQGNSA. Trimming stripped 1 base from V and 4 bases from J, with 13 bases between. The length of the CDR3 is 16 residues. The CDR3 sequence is CASSLEVGVRTGELFF. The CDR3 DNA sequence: TGTGCCAGCAGCTTAGAGGTGGGAGTACGCACCGGGGAGCTGTTTTTT.

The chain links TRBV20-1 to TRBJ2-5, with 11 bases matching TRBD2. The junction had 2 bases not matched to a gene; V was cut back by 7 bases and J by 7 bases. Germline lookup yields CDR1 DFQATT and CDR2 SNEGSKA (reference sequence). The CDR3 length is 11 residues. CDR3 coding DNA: TGCAGTGTTGGACTAGCGGGGACCCAGTACTTC. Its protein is CSVGLAGTQYF.

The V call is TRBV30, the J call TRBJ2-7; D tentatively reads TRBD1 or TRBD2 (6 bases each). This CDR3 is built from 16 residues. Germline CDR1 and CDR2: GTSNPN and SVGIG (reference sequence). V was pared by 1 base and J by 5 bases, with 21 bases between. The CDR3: CAWSAERGGYWDEQYF. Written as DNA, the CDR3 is TGTGCCTGGAGTGCCGAGAGAGGGGGGTACTGGGACGAGCAGTACTTC.

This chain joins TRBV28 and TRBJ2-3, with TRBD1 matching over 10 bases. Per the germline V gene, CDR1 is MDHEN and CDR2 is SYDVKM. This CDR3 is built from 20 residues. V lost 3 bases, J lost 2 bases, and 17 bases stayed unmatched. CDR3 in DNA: TGTGCCAGCAGTTTTGTTTTGGGGGACAGGGGAAAAACACCCACAGATACGCAGTATTTT. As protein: CASSFVLGDRGKTPTDTQYF.

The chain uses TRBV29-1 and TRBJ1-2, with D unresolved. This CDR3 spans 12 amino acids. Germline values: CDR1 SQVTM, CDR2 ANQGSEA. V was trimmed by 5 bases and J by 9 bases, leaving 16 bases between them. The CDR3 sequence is CSVPGPGQRYTF. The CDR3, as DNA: TGCAGCGTTCCCGGACCCGGTCAACGCTACACCTTC.

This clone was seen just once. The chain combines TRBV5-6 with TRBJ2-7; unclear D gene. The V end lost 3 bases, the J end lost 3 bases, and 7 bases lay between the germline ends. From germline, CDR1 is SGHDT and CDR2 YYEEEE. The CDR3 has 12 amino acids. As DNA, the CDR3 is TGTGCCAGCAGCTCCGCAAGCTACGAGCAGTACTTC. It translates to CASSSASYEQYF.

The CDR3 here is CASSEKVMNTEAFF. DNA of the CDR3: TGTGCCAGCAGCGAGAAGGTCATGAACACTGAAGCTTTCTTT. This chain uses TRBV7-9 with TRBJ1-1; D not resolved. Germline loops: CDR1 SEHNR, CDR2 FQNEAQ (reference sequence). The CDR3 contains 14 residues. Deletions cut 5 bases from V and 0 bases from J, with 10 bases between.

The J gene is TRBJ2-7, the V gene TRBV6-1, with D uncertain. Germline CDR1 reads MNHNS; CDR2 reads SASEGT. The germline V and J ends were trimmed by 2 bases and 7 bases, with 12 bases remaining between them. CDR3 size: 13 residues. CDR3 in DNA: TGTGCCAGCAGTGAATATTGGAATTGGGAGCAGTACTTC. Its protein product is CASSEYWNWEQYF.

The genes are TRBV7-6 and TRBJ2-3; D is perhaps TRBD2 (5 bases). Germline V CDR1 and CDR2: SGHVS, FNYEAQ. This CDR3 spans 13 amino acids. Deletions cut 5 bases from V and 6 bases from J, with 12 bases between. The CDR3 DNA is TGTGCCAGCAGCCCGGAGGTGGGGGATACGCAGTATTTT. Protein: CASSPEVGDTQYF.

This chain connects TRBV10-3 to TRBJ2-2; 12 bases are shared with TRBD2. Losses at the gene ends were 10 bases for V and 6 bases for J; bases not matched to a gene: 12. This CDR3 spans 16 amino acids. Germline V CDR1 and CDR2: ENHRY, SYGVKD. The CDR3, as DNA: TGTGCCACCGCGGGCCCTAGCGGGAGGGCCCCCGGGGAGCTGTTTTTT. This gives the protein CATAGPSGRAPGELFF.

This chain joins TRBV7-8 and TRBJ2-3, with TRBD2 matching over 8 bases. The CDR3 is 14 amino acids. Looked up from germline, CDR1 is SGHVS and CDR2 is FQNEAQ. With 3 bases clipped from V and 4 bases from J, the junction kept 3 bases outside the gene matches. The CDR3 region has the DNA TGTGCCAGCAGCTTCGCGGGAGGTCCAGATACGCAGTATTTT. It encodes CASSFAGGPDTQYF.

The CDR3 protein is CASSLRGGPGTEAFF. DNA for the CDR3: TGTGCCAGCAGCTTACGTGGGGGGCCAGGGACTGAAGCTTTCTTT. The chain couples TRBV7-3 to TRBJ1-1; the D gene is possibly TRBD1 (6 bases). The CDR3 has 15 amino acids. From germline, CDR1 is SGHTA and CDR2 FQGTGA. The V gene lost 2 bases and the J gene lost 5 bases, with 15 bases spanning the gap. The entire variable domain, with the rest obtained from reference TRBV7-3 and TRBJ1-1, is as follows: GAGVSQTPSNKVTEKGKYVELRCDPISGHTALYWYRQSLGQGPEFLIYFQGTGAADDSGLPNDRFFAVRPEGSVSTLKIQRTERGDSAVYLCASSLRGGPGTEAFFGQGTRLTVV.

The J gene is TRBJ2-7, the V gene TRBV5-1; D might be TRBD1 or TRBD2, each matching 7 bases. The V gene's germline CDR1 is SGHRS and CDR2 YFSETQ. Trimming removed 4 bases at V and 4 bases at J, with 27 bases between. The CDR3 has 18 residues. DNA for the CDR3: TGCGCCAGCAGCCCTGATGTGTTTTCGCAGGGGGGGACATACGAGCAGTACTTC. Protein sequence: CASSPDVFSQGGTYEQYF. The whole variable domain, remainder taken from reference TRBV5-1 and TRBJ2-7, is KAGVTQTPRYLIKTRGQQVTLSCSPISGHRSVSWYQQTPGQGLQFLFEYFSETQRNKGNFPGRFSGRQFSNSRSEMNVSTLELGDSALYLCASSPDVFSQGGTYEQYFGPGTRLTVT.

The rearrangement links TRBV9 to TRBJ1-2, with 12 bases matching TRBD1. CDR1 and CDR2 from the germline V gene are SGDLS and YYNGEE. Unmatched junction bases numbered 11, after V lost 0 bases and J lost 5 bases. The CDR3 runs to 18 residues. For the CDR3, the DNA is TGTGCCAGCAGCGTAGCGGGGACAGGGGGCGTCGGTGTGTATGGCTACACCTTC. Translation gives CASSVAGTGGVGVYGYTF.